Sequencing of this T cell receptor beta chain was carried out in a study of CD8 T cells in ankylosing spondylitis (dated by TCRdb to the late 2010s). Concerning the study at large: The study set out to find disease-linked TCR variants by profiling T cell receptor beta repertoires in ankylosing spondylitis patients and healthy donors. The full study cohort was made up of under 30 ankylosing spondylitis patients and about a hundred healthy donors. Peripheral blood samples were taken, and synovial fluid was additionally collected from ankylosing spondylitis patients. Broader findings and caveats from the paper: A TCR beta motif of eight highly homologous amino acid variants appeared characteristic of blood from ankylosing spondylitis patients. The disease-linked clones showed a CD8+ phenotype and occurred at relatively low frequencies in peripheral blood. Significant enrichment of the disease-linked clones was reported in matched synovial fluid samples from ankylosing spondylitis patients. Some TCR beta motif variants had previously been reported in synovial fluid and blood of reactive arthritis patients, which suggested common disease-initiation mechanisms.

This clonotype occurred a few times. The antigen it binds to is not known. Within one base of it there is no much larger clone, and no base qualities were kept. Instrument used: Illumina HiSeq 2500. Quantitative 5'-RACE with molecular barcodes was the method used to prepare the TCR beta libraries. Per the source publication's procedure: Disease-linked TCR variants were identified with a new computational method built on a probabilistic model of VDJ rearrangement. Clones were called with MiXCR by TCRdb after fastp trimmed the public reads at Q25, and only in-frame beta chains were retained. Rows with one shared CDR3 protein collapse into an entry with the most common genes and DNA. TCRdb's processing, not the study's, gives the V and J calls here. Across this sample there are around 220,000 distinct CDR3 sequences, with roughly 18% seen only once. The biggest ten clones account for about 39% of the sample.

The CDR3 goes from the cysteine to the phenylalanine over 13 residues. Of all the DNA, just the CDR3 is kept, 39 bases in frame from base 1. For CDR1 and CDR2, the germline V gene lists SGHAT and FQNNGV. V is pared back by 3 bases and J by 8 bases, with 11 bases lying between the germline termini. This receptor was identified in a male donor with ankylosing spondylitis. The sequence joins TRBV11-2 to TRBJ2-1; the D gene is unclear. The source material was blood, either unsorted or a sorted T cell fraction (not recorded which). The DNA sequence is TGTGCCAGCAGCTTTGGGTCGGTCGATGAGCAGTTCTTC. Its translation is CASSFGSVDEQFF.